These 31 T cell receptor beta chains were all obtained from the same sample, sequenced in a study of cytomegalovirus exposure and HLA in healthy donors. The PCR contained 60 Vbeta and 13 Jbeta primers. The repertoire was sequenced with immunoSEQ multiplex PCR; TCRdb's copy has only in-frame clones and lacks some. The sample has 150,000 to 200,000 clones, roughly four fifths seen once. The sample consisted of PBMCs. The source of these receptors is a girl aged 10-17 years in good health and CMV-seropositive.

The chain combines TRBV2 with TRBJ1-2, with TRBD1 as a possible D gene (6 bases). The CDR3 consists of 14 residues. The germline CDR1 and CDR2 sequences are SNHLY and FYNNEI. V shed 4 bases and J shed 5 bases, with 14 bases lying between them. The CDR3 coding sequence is TGTGCCAGCAGTGGACCGGGACAATCTTATGGCTACACCTTC. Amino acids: CASSGPGQSYGYTF.

Here the CDR3 DNA reads TGTGCCACTCAGTGGAAACCTAGCGGCTACAATGAGCAGTTCTTC. The encoded protein is CATQWKPSGYNEQFF. The chain has TRBV18 and TRBJ2-1; 7 positions agree with TRBD2. Germline assignment: CDR1 KGHSH and CDR2 LQKENI. This CDR3 is built from 15 residues. V was clipped by 10 bases and J by 3 bases; unmatched bases: 12.

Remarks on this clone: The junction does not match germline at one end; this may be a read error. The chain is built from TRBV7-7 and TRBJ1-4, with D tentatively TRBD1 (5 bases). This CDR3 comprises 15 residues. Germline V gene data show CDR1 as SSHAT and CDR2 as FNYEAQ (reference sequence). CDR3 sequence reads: CASSSGGGTSEKLFF. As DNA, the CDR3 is TGTGCTAGCAGCTCCGGGGGGGGGACGAGTGAAAAACTGTTTTTT.

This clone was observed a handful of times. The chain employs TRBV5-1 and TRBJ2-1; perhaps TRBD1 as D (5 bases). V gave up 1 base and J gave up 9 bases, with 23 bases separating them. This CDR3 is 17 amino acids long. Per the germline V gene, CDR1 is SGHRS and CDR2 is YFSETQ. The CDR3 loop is CASSLYPPGKAETEQFF. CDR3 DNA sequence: TGCGCCAGCAGCTTGTATCCCCCAGGGAAGGCCGAAACTGAGCAGTTCTTC.

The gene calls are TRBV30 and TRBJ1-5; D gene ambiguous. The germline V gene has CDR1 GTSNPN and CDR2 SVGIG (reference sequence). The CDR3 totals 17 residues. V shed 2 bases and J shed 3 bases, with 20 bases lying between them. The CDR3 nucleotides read TGTGCCTGGAGTTGGCCGTTAGGACTGCCCTACAATCAGCCCCAGCATTTT. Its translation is CAWSWPLGLPYNQPQHF.

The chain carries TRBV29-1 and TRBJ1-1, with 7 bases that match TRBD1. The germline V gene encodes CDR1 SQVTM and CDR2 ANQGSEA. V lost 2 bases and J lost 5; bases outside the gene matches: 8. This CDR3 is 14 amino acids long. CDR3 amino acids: CSVERQGGGTEAFF. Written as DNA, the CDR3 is TGCAGCGTTGAACGTCAGGGGGGCGGGACTGAAGCTTTCTTT.

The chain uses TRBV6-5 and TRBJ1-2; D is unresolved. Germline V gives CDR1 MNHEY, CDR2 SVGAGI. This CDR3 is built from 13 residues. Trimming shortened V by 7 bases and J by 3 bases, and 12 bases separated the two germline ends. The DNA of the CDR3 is TGTGCCAGCACCCCAACGACTTACTATGGCTACACCTTC. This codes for CASTPTTYYGYTF.

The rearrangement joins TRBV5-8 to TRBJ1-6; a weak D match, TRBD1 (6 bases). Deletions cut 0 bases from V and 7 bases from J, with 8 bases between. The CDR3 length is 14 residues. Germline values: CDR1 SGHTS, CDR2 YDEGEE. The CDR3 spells CASSLDRENSPLHF. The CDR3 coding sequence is TGTGCCAGCAGCTTGGACAGGGAGAATTCACCCCTCCACTTT.

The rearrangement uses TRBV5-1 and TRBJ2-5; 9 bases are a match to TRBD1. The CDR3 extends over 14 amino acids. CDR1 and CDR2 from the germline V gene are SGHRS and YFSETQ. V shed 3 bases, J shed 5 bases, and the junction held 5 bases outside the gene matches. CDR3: CASSSGQGRETQYF. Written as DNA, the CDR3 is TGCGCCAGCAGCTCCGGACAGGGGCGGGAGACCCAGTACTTC. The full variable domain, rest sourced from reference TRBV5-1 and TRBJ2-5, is KAGVTQTPRYLIKTRGQQVTLSCSPISGHRSVSWYQQTPGQGLQFLFEYFSETQRNKGNFPGRFSGRQFSNSRSEMNVSTLELGDSALYLCASSSGQGRETQYFGPGTRLLVL.

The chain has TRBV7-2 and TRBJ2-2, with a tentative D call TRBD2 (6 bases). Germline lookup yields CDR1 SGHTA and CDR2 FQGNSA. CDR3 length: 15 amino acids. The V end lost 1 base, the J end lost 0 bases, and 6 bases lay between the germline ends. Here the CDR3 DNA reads TGTGCCAGCAGCTTAGGGGGGGCGAACACCGGGGAGCTGTTTTTT. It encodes CASSLGGANTGELFF.

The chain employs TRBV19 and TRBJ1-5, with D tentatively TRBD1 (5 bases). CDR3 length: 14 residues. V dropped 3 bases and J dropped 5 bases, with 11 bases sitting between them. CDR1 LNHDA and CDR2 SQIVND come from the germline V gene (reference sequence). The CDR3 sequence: CASSILTVYQPQHF. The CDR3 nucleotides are TGTGCCAGTAGTATTTTGACAGTTTATCAGCCCCAGCATTTT.

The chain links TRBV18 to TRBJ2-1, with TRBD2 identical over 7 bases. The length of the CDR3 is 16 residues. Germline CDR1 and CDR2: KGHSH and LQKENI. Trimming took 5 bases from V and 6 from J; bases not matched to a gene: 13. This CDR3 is CASSGEGSWGSNEQFF. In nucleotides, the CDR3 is TGTGCCAGCTCAGGGGAGGGATCATGGGGGAGCAATGAGCAGTTCTTC. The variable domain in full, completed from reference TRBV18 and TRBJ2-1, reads NAGVMQNPRHLVRRRGQEARLRCSPMKGHSHVYWYRQLPEEGLKFMVYLQKENIIDESGMPKERFSAEFPKEGPSILRIQQVVRGDSAAYFCASSGEGSWGSNEQFFGPGTRLTVL.

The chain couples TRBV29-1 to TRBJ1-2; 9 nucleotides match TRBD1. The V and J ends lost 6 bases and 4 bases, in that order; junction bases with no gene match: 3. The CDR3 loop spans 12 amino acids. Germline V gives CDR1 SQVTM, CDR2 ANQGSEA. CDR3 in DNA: TGCAGCGTCTTACAGGGGGCCTATGGCTACACCTTC. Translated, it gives CSVLQGAYGYTF. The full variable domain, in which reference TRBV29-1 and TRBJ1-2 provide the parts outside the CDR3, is SAVISQKPSRDICQRGTSLTIQCQVDSQVTMMFWYRQQPGQSLTLIATANQGSEATYESGFVIDKFPISRPNLTFSTLTVSNMSPEDSSIYLCSVLQGAYGYTFGSGTRLTVV.

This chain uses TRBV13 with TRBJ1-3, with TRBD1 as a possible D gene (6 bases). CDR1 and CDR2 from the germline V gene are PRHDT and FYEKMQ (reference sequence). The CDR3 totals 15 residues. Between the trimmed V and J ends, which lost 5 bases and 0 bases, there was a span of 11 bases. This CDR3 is CASSVDRSSGNTIYF. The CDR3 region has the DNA TGTGCCAGCAGCGTAGACAGGTCCTCTGGAAACACCATATATTTT.

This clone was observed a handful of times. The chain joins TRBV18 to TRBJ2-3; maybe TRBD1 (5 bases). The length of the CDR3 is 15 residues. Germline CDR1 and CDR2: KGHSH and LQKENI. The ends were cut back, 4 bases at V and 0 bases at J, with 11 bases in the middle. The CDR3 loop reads CASSQGARSTDTQYF. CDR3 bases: TGTGCCAGCTCACAAGGGGCGCGGAGCACAGATACGCAGTATTTT.

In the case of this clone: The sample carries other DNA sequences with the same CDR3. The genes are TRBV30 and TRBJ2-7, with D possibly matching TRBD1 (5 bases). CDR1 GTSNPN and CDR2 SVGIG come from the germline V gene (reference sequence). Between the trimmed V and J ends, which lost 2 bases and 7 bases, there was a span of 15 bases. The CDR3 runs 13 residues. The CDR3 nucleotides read TGTGCCTGGAGTCTAGACAGAGAATATGAGCAGTACTTC. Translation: CAWSLDREYEQYF.

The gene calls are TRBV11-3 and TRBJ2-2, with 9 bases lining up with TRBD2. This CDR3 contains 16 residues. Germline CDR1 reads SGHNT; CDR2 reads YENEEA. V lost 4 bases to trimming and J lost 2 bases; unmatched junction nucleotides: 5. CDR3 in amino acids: CASSYSGGPNTGELFF. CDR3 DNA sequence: TGTGCCAGCAGCTACAGCGGGGGGCCTAACACCGGGGAGCTGTTTTTT.

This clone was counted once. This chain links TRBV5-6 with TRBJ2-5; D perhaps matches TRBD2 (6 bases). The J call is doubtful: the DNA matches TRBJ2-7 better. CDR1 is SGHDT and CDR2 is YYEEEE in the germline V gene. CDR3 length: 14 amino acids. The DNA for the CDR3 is TGTGCCAGCAGCTTTTTACGGGGGACCTACGAGCAGTACTTC. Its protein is CASSFLRGTYEQYF.

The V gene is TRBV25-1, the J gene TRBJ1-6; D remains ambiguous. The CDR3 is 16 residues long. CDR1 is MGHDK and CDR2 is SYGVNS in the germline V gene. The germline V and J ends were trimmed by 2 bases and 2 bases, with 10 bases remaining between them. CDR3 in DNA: TGTGCCAGCAGTGAAGCCGGGAGCCCCTATAATTCACCCCTCCACTTT. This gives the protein CASSEAGSPYNSPLHF.

The CDR3: CASSQSERGGVLNLSSYNEQFF. CDR3 bases: TGCGCCAGCAGTCAATCGGAGCGGGGGGGCGTTCTAAACCTGAGCTCCTACAATGAGCAGTTCTTC. The chain employs TRBV23-1 and TRBJ2-1, with TRBD2 matching over 10 bases. TRBV23-1 is marked as an open reading frame, function uncertain. The CDR3 runs 22 residues. V lost 0 bases and J lost 0; bases outside the gene matches: 17.

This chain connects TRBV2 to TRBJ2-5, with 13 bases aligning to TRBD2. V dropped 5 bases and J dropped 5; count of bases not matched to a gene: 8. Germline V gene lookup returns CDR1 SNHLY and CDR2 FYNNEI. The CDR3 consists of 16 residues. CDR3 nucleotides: TGTGCCAGCAGTTTCGGACTAGCGGGGGAGCAGGAGACCCAGTACTTC. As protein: CASSFGLAGEQETQYF.

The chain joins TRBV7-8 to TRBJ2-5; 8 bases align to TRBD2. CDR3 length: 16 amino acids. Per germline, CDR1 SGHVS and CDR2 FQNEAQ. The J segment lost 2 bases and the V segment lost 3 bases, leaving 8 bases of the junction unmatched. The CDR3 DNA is TGTGCCAGCAGCTTCTGGGCGGGGGGTGGACAAGAGACCCAGTACTTC. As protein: CASSFWAGGGQETQYF.

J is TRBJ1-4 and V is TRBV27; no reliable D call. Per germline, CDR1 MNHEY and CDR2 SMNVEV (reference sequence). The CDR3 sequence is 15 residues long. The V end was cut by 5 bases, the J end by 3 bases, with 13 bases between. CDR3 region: CASSLTGEANEKLFF. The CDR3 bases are TGTGCCAGCAGTCTAACCGGGGAGGCTAATGAAAAACTGTTTTTT.

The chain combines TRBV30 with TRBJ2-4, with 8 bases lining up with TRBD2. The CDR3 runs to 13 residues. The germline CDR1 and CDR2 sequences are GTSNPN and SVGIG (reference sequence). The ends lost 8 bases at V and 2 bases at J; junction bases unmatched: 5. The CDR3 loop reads CAREGESKNIQYF. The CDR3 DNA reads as TGTGCCCGGGAGGGCGAGTCCAAAAACATTCAGTACTTC.

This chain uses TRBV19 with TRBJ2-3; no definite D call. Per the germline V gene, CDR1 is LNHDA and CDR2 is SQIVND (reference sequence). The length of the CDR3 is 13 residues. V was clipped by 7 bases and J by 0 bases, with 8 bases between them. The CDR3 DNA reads TGTGCCAGTAAGTGGGCCAGCACAGATACGCAGTATTTT. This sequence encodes CASKWASTDTQYF.

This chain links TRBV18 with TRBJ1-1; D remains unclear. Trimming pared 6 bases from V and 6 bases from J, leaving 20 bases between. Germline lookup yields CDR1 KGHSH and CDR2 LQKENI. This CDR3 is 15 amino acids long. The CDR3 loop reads CASSRRQSSRAEAFF. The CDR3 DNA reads TGTGCCAGCTCTAGGAGGCAATCATCAAGGGCTGAAGCTTTCTTT.

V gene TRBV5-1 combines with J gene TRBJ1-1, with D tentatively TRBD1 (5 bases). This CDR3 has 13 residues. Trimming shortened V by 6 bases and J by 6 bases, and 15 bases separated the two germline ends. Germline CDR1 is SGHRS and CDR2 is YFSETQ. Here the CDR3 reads CASTTGGDAEAFF. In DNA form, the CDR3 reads TGCGCCAGCACCACCGGGGGGGACGCTGAAGCTTTCTTT. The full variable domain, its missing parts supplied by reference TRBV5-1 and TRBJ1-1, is KAGVTQTPRYLIKTRGQQVTLSCSPISGHRSVSWYQQTPGQGLQFLFEYFSETQRNKGNFPGRFSGRQFSNSRSEMNVSTLELGDSALYLCASTTGGDAEAFFGQGTRLTVV.

The DNA of the CDR3 is TGTGCCAGCAGCCCCACTAGCGGGGGGGCGAAGACCCAGTACTTC. Its protein is CASSPTSGGAKTQYF. The J gene is TRBJ2-5, the V gene TRBV7-4; 13 nucleotides match TRBD2. From germline, CDR1 is SGHVT and CDR2 SQSDAQ. V shed 5 bases, J shed 6 bases, and the junction held 6 bases outside the gene matches. The CDR3 loop spans 15 amino acids.

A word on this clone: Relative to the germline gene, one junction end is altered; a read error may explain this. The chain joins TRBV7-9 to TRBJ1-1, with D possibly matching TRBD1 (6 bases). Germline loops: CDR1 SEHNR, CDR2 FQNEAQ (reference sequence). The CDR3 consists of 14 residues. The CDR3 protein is CASSIAGGGAEAFF. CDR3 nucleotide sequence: TGTGCCAGCAGCATAGCCGGGGGGGGCGCTGAAGCTTTCTTT.

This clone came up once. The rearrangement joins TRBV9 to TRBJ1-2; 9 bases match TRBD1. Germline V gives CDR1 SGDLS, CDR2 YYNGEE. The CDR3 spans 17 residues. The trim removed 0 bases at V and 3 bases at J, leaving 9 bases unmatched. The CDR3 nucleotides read TGTGCCAGCAGCGTAGAACAGGGGGCTAAGGCCGACTATGGCTACACCTTC. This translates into CASSVEQGAKADYGYTF.

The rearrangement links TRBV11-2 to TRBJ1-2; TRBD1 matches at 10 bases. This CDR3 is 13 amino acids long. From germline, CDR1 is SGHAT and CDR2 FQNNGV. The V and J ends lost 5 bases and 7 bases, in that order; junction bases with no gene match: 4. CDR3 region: CASSQTGGGGYTF. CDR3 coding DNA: TGTGCCAGCAGCCAGACAGGGGGCGGTGGCTACACCTTC.